This entry features one T cell receptor beta chain sequence. As yet, its antigen is unknown. This sample was taken from a study of T cell responses to AZD1222 COVID-19 vaccine. Findings and limits, study-wide: Seropositive AZD1222 recipients at baseline numbered only five or six. Most donors were white British, females outnumbered males, and clonal diversity was possibly underestimated. Spike-specific TCR depth and breadth grew after two AZD1222 doses. CD4 TCRs covered the whole spike, strongest at regions 160-218 and 743-854.

Germline lookup yields CDR1 SGHRS and CDR2 YFSETQ. The CDR3 covers 13 residues. V shed 4 bases and J shed 4 bases, with 11 bases lying between them. TCRdb keeps only in-frame clones here, not all; method: immunoSEQ multiplex PCR. The sample yields over 100,000 clones, 85% to 95% seen once. This receptor was obtained from an adult in good health. V gene TRBV5-1 combines with J gene TRBJ1-2; D ambiguous. This specimen was peripheral blood, taken on day 0 of AZD1222 vaccination. CDR3 sequence: CASSPRDSYGYTF. The CDR3 coding sequence is TGCGCCAGCAGCCCCCGGGATTCCTATGGCTACACCTTC.